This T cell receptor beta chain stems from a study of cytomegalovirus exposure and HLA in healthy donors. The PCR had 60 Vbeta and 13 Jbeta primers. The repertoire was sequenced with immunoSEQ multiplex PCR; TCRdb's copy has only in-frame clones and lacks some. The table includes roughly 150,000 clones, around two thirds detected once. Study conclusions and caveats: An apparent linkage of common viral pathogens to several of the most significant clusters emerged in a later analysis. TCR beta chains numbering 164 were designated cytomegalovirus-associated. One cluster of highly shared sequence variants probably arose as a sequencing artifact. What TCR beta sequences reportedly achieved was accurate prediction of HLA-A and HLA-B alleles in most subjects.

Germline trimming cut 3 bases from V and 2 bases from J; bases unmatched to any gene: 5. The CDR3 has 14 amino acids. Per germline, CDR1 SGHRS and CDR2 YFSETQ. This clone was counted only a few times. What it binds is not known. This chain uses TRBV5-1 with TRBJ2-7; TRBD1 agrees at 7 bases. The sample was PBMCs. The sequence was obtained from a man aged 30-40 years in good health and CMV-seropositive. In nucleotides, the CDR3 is TGCGCCAGCAGCTCCCGGGACAGAGCCTACGAGCAGTACTTC. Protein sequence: CASSSRDRAYEQYF.